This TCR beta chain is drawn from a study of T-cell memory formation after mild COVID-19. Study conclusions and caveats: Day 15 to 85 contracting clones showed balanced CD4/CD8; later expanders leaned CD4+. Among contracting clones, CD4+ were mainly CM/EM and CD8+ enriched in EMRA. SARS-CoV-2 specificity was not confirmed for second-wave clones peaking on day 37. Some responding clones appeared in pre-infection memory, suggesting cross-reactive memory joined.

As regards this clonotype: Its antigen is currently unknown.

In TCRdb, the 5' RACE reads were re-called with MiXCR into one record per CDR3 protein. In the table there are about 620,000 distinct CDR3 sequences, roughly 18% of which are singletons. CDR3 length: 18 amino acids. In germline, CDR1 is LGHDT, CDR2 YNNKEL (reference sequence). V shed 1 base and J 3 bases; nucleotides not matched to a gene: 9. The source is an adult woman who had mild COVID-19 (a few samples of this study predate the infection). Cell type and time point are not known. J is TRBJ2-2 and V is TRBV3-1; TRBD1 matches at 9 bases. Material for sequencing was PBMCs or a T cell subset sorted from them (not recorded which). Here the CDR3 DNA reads TGTGCCAGCAGCCAAGTAGGGGACAGGGTCATGGACACCGGGGAGCTGTTTTTT. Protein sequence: CASSQVGDRVMDTGELFF.